These T cell receptor beta chains were read from a single sample in a study of cytomegalovirus exposure and HLA in healthy donors. The method was immunoSEQ multiplex PCR; TCRdb's version includes in-frame clones alone and lacks a portion of them. The table shows some 170,000 clones, with around 77% occurring only once. Sequencing was performed on PBMCs. All receptors derive from a woman between 40 and 55 years old in good health and CMV-seronegative. The CDR3 runs from the conserved cysteine through the conserved F or W. The D gene is left open where the match is weak. Only part of the rows carry a size: once, few, many, or a class if the clone is expanded.

abundance,v_gene,j_gene,d_gene,CDR3aa,CDR3nt
.,TRBV9,TRBJ1-3,TRBD1,CASSVGDRPGNTIYF,TGTGCCAGCAGCGTAGGGGACAGGCCTGGAAACACCATATATTTT
.,TRBV6-5,TRBJ2-5,TRBD1,CASSSSPGTGTQYF,TGTGCCAGCAGTTCCAGTCCCGGGACAGGGACCCAGTACTTC
.,TRBV19,TRBJ2-1,TRBD1,CASTVTGGNEQFF,TGTGCCAGTACCGTAACAGGGGGCAATGAGCAGTTCTTC
.,TRBV14,TRBJ2-7,TRBD1,CASSHRGQGFYEQYF,TGTGCCAGCAGCCATCGGGGACAGGGATTTTACGAGCAGTACTTC
once,TRBV30,TRBJ1-4,TRBD1,CAWSPGTGSEKLFF,TGTGCCTGGAGCCCCGGGACAGGGAGTGAAAAACTGTTTTTT
.,TRBV27,TRBJ2-3,TRBD2,CASSLGNWLAGDTQYF,TGTGCCAGCAGTTTAGGAAATTGGCTAGCGGGAGATACGCAGTATTTT
once,TRBV5-6,TRBJ2-7,.,CASSLHRATEQYF,TGTGCCAGCAGCTTGCACAGGGCTACCGAGCAGTACTTC
few,TRBV30,TRBJ1-3,.,CAWTPVVSSGNTIYF,TGTGCCTGGACCCCCGTCGTGAGCTCTGGAAACACCATATATTTT
.,TRBV27,TRBJ2-6,TRBD1,CASTPGQGVPGANVLTF,TGTGCCAGCACCCCGGGACAGGGGGTTCCTGGGGCCAACGTCCTGACTTTC
.,TRBV28,TRBJ1-4,.,CASSSRSSGRNEKLFF,TGTGCCAGCAGCTCCAGGTCTTCGGGGAGGAATGAAAAACTGTTTTTT
.,TRBV7-6,TRBJ2-1,.,CASSFSRESGNEQFF,TGTGCCAGCAGCTTCTCCCGGGAGTCTGGCAATGAGCAGTTCTTC
.,TRBV28,TRBJ2-3,.,CASSFVGSTQYF,TGTGCCAGCAGTTTTGTGGGGAGTACGCAGTATTTT
once,TRBV5-1,TRBJ2-1,.,CASSQRGTYNEQFF,TGCGCCAGCAGCCAACGGGGAACCTACAATGAGCAGTTCTTC
.,TRBV19,TRBJ2-2,TRBD2,CASSIDSGTGELFF,TGTGCCAGTAGCATTGATAGCGGGACCGGGGAGCTGTTTTTT
.,TRBV7-9,TRBJ2-7,TRBD1,CASSSDRGLGGRGYEQYF,TGTGCCAGCAGCTCGGACAGGGGGTTGGGCGGGAGAGGCTACGAGCAGTACTTC
.,TRBV5-1,TRBJ1-4,.,CASSLTAVNEKLFF,TGCGCCAGCAGCTTGACGGCGGTGAATGAAAAACTGTTTTTT
.,TRBV10-1,TRBJ1-2,.,CASPRQDSANYGYTF,TGCGCCAGCCCGAGACAGGATTCAGCTAACTATGGCTACACCTTC
few,TRBV19,TRBJ1-1,.,CASSSGYNTEAFF,TGTGCCAGTAGTTCAGGCTACAACACTGAAGCTTTCTTT
.,TRBV2,TRBJ2-3,TRBD2,CASREGLAGTDTQYF,TGTGCCAGCAGAGAGGGACTAGCGGGAACAGATACGCAGTATTTT
.,TRBV11-2,TRBJ2-2,.,CASSSWYGVANTGELFF,TGTGCCAGCAGCTCTTGGTACGGGGTGGCGAACACCGGGGAGCTGTTTTTT
.,TRBV20-1,TRBJ1-1,.,CSARGGAEAFF,TGCAGTGCTAGAGGGGGGGCTGAAGCTTTCTTT
.,TRBV5-1,TRBJ2-1,.,CASIIGDSSYNEQFF,TGCGCCAGCATAATCGGAGATAGTTCCTACAATGAGCAGTTCTTC
.,TRBV2,TRBJ2-5,TRBD1,CASVLDRGVLGETQYF,TGTGCCAGTGTGTTAGACAGGGGTGTACTGGGGGAGACCCAGTACTTC
few,TRBV7-9,TRBJ2-7,.,CASSLGGGSSYEQYF,TGTGCCAGCAGCTTAGGGGGAGGAAGCTCCTACGAGCAGTACTTC
.,TRBV11-3,TRBJ2-1,TRBD1,CASSQGTGNEQFF,TGTGCCAGCAGCCAAGGGACAGGGAATGAGCAGTTCTTC
once,TRBV30,TRBJ1-1,.,CAGSRVLNTEAFF,TGTGCCGGCAGCAGGGTCCTGAACACTGAAGCTTTCTTT
.,TRBV7-7,TRBJ2-2,.,CASSLEGGNTGELFF,TGTGCTAGCAGCCTGGAGGGAGGGAACACCGGGGAGCTGTTTTTT
.,TRBV5-6,TRBJ2-7,.,CASSRLLAGEQYF,TGTGCCAGCAGCCGGCTTTTGGCGGGAGAGCAGTACTTC
.,TRBV6-1,TRBJ2-5,TRBD1,CASFKTGGAGETQYF,TGTGCCAGCTTTAAGACAGGGGGCGCGGGCGAGACCCAGTACTTC
.,TRBV5-8,TRBJ2-7,TRBD2,CASSLASRASGRTYEQYF,TGTGCCAGCAGCTTGGCCAGCCGGGCTAGCGGGCGAACCTACGAGCAGTACTTC
.,TRBV2,TRBJ1-2,TRBD1,CASGPGQGAFGGYTF,TGTGCCAGCGGCCCGGGACAGGGGGCATTTGGTGGCTACACCTTC